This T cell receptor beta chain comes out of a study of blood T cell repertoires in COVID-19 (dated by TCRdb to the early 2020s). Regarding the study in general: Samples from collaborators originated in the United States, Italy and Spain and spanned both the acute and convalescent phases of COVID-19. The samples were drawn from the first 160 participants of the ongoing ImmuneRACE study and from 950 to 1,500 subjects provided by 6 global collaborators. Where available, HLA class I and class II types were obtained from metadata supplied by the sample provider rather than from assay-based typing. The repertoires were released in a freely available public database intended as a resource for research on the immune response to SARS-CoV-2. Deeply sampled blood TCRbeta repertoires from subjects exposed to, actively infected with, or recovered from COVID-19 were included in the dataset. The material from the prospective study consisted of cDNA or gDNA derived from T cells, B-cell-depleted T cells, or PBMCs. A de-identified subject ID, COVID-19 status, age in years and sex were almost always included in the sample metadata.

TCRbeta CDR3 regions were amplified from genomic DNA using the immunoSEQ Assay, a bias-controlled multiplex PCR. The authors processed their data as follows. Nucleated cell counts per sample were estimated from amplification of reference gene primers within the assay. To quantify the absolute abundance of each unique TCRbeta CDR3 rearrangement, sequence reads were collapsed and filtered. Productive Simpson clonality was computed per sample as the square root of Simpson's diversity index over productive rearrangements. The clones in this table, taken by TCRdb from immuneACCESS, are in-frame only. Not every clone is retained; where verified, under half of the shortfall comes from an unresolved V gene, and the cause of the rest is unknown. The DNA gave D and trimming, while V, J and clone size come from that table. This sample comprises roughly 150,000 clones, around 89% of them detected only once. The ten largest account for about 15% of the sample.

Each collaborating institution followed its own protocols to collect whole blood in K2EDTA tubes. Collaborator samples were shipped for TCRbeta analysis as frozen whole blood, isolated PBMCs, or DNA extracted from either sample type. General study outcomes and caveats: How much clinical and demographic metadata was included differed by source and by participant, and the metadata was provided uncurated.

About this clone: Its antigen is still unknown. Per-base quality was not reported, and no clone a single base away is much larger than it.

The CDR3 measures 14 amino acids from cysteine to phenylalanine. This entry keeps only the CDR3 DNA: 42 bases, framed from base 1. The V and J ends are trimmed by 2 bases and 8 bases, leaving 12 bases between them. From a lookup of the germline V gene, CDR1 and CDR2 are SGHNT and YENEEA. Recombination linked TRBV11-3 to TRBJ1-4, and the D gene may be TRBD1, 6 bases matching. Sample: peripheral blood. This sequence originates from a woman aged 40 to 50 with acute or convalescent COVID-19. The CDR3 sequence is CASSLIRGAEKLFF. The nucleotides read TGTGCCAGCAGCTTAATCAGGGGAGCGGAAAAACTGTTTTTT.